This T cell receptor beta chain originates from a study of Graves' ophthalmopathy and Graves' hyperthyroidism. The overall study: If no ophthalmopathy appeared within 18 months of follow-up, hyperthyroidism was termed stable.

Study-wide results and caveats: The model flagged ophthalmopathy progression at roughly 70% sensitivity and 72% to 80% specificity.

Uncontrolled infections, pregnancy, lactation or other autoimmune diseases led to patient exclusion. Diagnosis was based on clinical symptoms, serum thyroxine, TRAb, thyroid ultrasound and orbital computed tomography. Remarks on this clonotype: Its antigen is not known.

RNA transcripts yielded amplified TCR beta CDR3 regions. RT-PCR was first run with HTBI primers, then multiplex PCR in a second round. A single record per CDR3 protein comes from TCRdb applying MiXCR to the multiplex PCR reads. Seen here are 500,000 to 600,000 distinct CDR3 sequences, approximately 37% observed once, and the top ten hold 4% to 5%. Germline-derived CDR1 and CDR2 are DFQATT and SNEGSKA (reference sequence). Trimming removed 6 bases at V and 4 bases at J, with 15 bases between. This CDR3 spans 13 amino acids. The receptor's source is an adult man with Graves' hyperthyroidism. The sequenced sample consisted of peripheral blood or thyroid tissue (not recorded which). This rearrangement joins TRBV20-1 to TRBJ1-1, with D possibly being TRBD1 (5 bases). The CDR3 DNA reads as TGCAGTGCCAGCAGTTATGGGGGCACTGAAGCTTTCTTT. This gives the protein CSASSYGGTEAFF.